These T cell receptor beta chains were read from a single sample in a study of CD8+ T cells in alopecia areata. The protocol was immunoSEQ multiplex PCR, while the TCRdb copy is restricted to in-frame clones and leaves out a portion. The sample lists 150,000 to 250,000 clones, 50% to 60% occurring once. This material consisted of CD4+ T cells sorted from blood, taken at week 4, from a patient treated with tofacitinib. The receptors were gathered from a human donor with alopecia areata. Each CDR3 is given with its conserved first and last residue. The D gene is left open where the match is weak. Clone size is stated in some rows and not others, as once, few, many or a class when expanded.

>TRBJ2-3|TRBD1|TRBV5-1|-
TGCGCCAGCAGCTTGGAGACAGGGGAGGATACGCAGTATTTT
CASSLETGEDTQYF
>TRBJ1-5|-|TRBV10-3|-
TGTGCCGCCCGCAGGGGTCTGAATCAGCCCCAGCATTTT
CAARRGLNQPQHF
>TRBJ2-7|-|TRBV28|-
TGTGCCAGCACCGTCAGGGACGAGCAGTACTTC
CASTVRDEQYF
>TRBJ2-2|-|TRBV6-1|-
TGTGCCAGCAAACGGGACCTTAATCCTACCGGGGAGCTGTTTTTT
CASKRDLNPTGELFF
>TRBJ2-2|-|TRBV29-1|few
TGCAGCGTTGTGTACAGGAGGAACACCGGGGAGCTGTTTTTT
CSVVYRRNTGELFF
>TRBJ1-1|-|TRBV30|-
TGTGCCTGGAGTTTAGGGGGCACTGAAGCTTTCTTT
CAWSLGGTEAFF
>TRBJ2-5|-|TRBV29-1|-
TGCAGCGTTGGAATGGGAGTACGAGAGACCCAGTACTTC
CSVGMGVRETQYF
>TRBJ2-3|TRBD2|TRBV30|-
TGTGCAAATAGCGGGGGGCCCACAGATACGCAGTATTTT
CANSGGPTDTQYF
>TRBJ1-2|-|TRBV6-1|-
TGTGCCAGCATCGAACAGGGACGGTATGGCTACACCTTC
CASIEQGRYGYTF
>TRBJ2-2|-|TRBV10-3|few
TGTGCCTCCACGGAGGACACCGGGGAGCTGTTTTTT
CASTEDTGELFF
>TRBJ2-7|TRBD1|TRBV29-1|few
TGCAGCGTAGGGGACAGCTACGAGCAGTACTTC
CSVGDSYEQYF
>TRBJ2-7|-|TRBV28|-
TGTGCCAGCAGCCCCTCGAAGGGGGTCCGCTACGAGCAGTACTTC
CASSPSKGVRYEQYF
>TRBJ1-4|TRBD1|TRBV7-9|few
TGTGCCAGCAGCCTCGACAGGGGTTTTGAAAAACTGTTTTTT
CASSLDRGFEKLFF
>TRBJ1-2|-|TRBV25-1|-
TGTGCCAGCAGTGGGGACACTTATGGCTACACCTTC
CASSGDTYGYTF
>TRBJ2-7|-|TRBV10-3|-
TGTGCCATCAACCCATCTTCCGGATACGAGCAGTACTTC
CAINPSSGYEQYF
>TRBJ2-7|-|TRBV9|-
TGTGCCAGCAGCGTAGGTGGGGTCGGGCCGGCCTACGAGCAGTACTTC
CASSVGGVGPAYEQYF
>TRBJ2-2|-|TRBV7-3|few
TGTGCCAGCAGCTTAATATCAGGGGCGAACACCGGGGAGCTGTTTTTT
CASSLISGANTGELFF
>TRBJ2-5|-|TRBV7-2|-
TGTGCCAGCAGCCTAAGGGGCGGGTGGGAGACCCAGTACTTC
CASSLRGGWETQYF
>TRBJ1-2|-|TRBV19|-
TGTGCCAGTAGTATCGGGGTTAACTATGGCTACACCTTC
CASSIGVNYGYTF
>TRBJ1-4|-|TRBV30|-
TGTGCCTGGAGTAATCCGGGACAATCTAATGAAAAACTGTTTTTT
CAWSNPGQSNEKLFF
>TRBJ1-5|TRBD1|TRBV7-9|few
TGTGCCAGCAGCCCAGGGGGTAGCAATCAGCCCCAGCATTTT
CASSPGGSNQPQHF
>TRBJ2-7|-|TRBV6-1|-
TGTGCCAGCAGTGAGGGAGGTTACGAGCAGTACTTC
CASSEGGYEQYF
>TRBJ2-4|-|TRBV7-2|once
TGTGCCAGCAGCTATGGACCCCAAAACATTCAGTACTTC
CASSYGPQNIQYF
>TRBJ1-5|-|TRBV7-6|few
TGTGCCAGCAGCTTAGGGGTGGGGGGCAATCAGCCCCAGCATTTT
CASSLGVGGNQPQHF
>TRBJ2-3|TRBD2|TRBV15|-
TGTGCCACCAGCGGAGCGGGGGGGCGGGATACGCAGTATTTT
CATSGAGGRDTQYF
>TRBJ2-1|TRBD2|TRBV5-1|-
TGCGCCAGCAGCCAACAGCGGGGGTCGGACAATGAGCAGTTCTTC
CASSQQRGSDNEQFF
>TRBJ2-2|-|TRBV10-3|-
TGTGCCATCAGTGAGTCCGGCGATGGGGAGCTGTTTTTT
CAISESGDGELFF
>TRBJ2-3|-|TRBV7-9|few
TGTGCCAGCAGCCCGCAGAATACGCAGTATTTT
CASSPQNTQYF
>TRBJ2-5|-|TRBV29-1|-
TGCAGCGTTGACAAACAGGCGAGAGGCGAGACCCAGTACTTC
CSVDKQARGETQYF
>TRBJ2-7|-|TRBV5-1|few
TGCGCCAGCAGCTTGGCTACAGACTACGAGCAGTACTTC
CASSLATDYEQYF
>TRBJ1-4|-|TRBV28|few
TGTGCCGGGGGCGGGGCGCATGAAAAACTGTTTTTT
CAGGGAHEKLFF
>TRBJ1-4|-|TRBV11-1|-
TGTGCCAGCAGCTTGGGGGCCGAAGAAAAACTGTTTTTT
CASSLGAEEKLFF